One and the same sample provided the 25 T cell receptor beta chains below, sequenced in a study of molecular identifiers for immune sequencing clone quantification (dated by TCRdb to 2017 to 2018). Library creation used PCR. The instrument given in TCRdb is Illumina HiSeq 4000. TCRdb trimmed the raw reads at Q25, called clones with MiXCR and kept productive beta chains. Each entry is one CDR3 protein sequence, shown with its most common DNA and genes. Across this sample there are around 480,000 distinct CDR3 sequences, with around a fifth seen only once. The top ten clones comprise approximately 0.8% of the sample. The sequenced sample consisted of naive CD8+ T cells from blood, with Jurkat cell RNA spiked in. The cell subset or site label corresponds to: FACS-sorted CD8+CD4-CCR7+CD45RA+ naive T cells. The receptor set was obtained from a human donor in good health. Some libraries in this study had Jurkat cell RNA spiked in.

This clonotype was seen at least ten times. The chain joins TRBV7-9 to TRBJ2-3; no definite D call. Trimming cost V 3 bases and J 0 bases, with 13 bases left between them. The CDR3 consists of 16 residues. Germline loops: CDR1 SEHNR, CDR2 FQNEAQ (reference sequence). The CDR3 DNA is TGTGCCAGCAGCTTTGGATACGAGACCAGCACAGATACGCAGTATTTT. Amino acid sequence: CASSFGYETSTDTQYF.

This clonotype was seen only once. A much larger clone is a single base away; this may be a read error. The CDR3 end shows no conserved phenylalanine or tryptophan, and so a read error is likely. The chain is built from TRBV7-6 and TRBJ2-7; either TRBD1 or TRBD2 may fit D (5 bases each). The CDR3 runs to 14 residues. Per the germline V gene, CDR1 is SGHVS and CDR2 is FNYEAQ. Trimming took off 5 bases at V and 5 bases at J, with 16 bases between the two ends. The CDR3 sequence is CASSHPGTSHEQYS. CDR3 DNA: TGTGCCAGCAGCCACCCCGGGACGAGCCACGAGCAGTACTCC.

Ten or more counts support this clonotype. The J gene is TRBJ2-3, the V gene TRBV5-1, with D hard to call. Trimming shortened V by 0 bases and J by 2 bases, and 4 bases separated the two germline ends. Looked up from germline, CDR1 is SGHRS and CDR2 is YFSETQ. The CDR3 extends over 13 amino acids. CDR3 sequence: CASSLVPTDTQYF. In nucleotides, the CDR3 is TGCGCCAGCAGCTTGGTCCCCACAGATACGCAGTATTTT.

This clonotype has only a few counts. The chain combines TRBV20-1 with TRBJ2-5, with 9 bases aligning to TRBD2. Germline V lookup: CDR1 DFQATT, CDR2 SNEGSKA (reference sequence). This CDR3 has 15 residues. With 5 bases clipped from V and 5 bases from J, the junction kept 12 bases outside the gene matches. Here the CDR3 DNA reads TGCAGTGCTCCAAAGCGGGCTAGCGGGGATGAGACCCAGTACTTC. Its protein product is CSAPKRASGDETQYF.

This clonotype was recorded at least ten times. The DNA for the CDR3 is TGTGCCTGGACTGTTACAGAACGTTATGGCTACACCTTC. Residues: CAWTVTERYGYTF. The chain links TRBV30 to TRBJ1-2, with D unresolved. V gave up 4 bases and J gave up 5 bases, with 14 bases separating them. The CDR3 sequence is 13 residues long. The germline CDR1 and CDR2 sequences are GTSNPN and SVGIG (reference sequence).

On this clonotype: A much bigger clone sits one base away, suggesting this may be a read error. The CDR3 DNA sequence: TGCGCCAGCAGCCAGACGACTAGCGGGGGGTACGGGCAGTACTTC. This gives the protein CASSQTTSGGYGQYF. V usage is TRBV4-3 and J usage is TRBJ2-7; 13 bases agree with TRBD2. CDR1 and CDR2 (germline): LGHNA, YSLEER. The CDR3 contains 15 residues.

This sequence joins TRBV28 and TRBJ2-7; 8 nucleotides align to TRBD1. CDR1 MDHEN and CDR2 SYDVKM come from the germline V gene. The V segment lost 2 bases and the J segment 0 bases; nucleotides outside the gene matches: 6. The CDR3 extends over 16 amino acids. The CDR3 DNA follows: TGTGCCAGCAGTTTAGGCGTGGACAGGGTCTCCTACGAGCAGTACTTC. This encodes CASSLGVDRVSYEQYF.

The rearrangement joins TRBV7-3 to TRBJ2-3; TRBD2 matches 9 bases. This CDR3 region has 16 residues. Trimming removed 5 bases from V and 2 bases from J; junction bases left unmatched: 8. Germline V gene data show CDR1 as SGHTA and CDR2 as FQGTGA. The CDR3 spells CASSQLAGGITDTQYF. CDR3 DNA: TGTGCCAGCAGCCAGCTGGCGGGAGGGATCACAGATACGCAGTATTTT. The variable domain in full, with the rest retrieved from reference TRBV7-3 and TRBJ2-3, is GAGVSQTPSNKVTEKGKYVELRCDPISGHTALYWYRQSLGQGPEFLIYFQGTGAADDSGLPNDRFFAVRPEGSVSTLKIQRTERGDSAVYLCASSQLAGGITDTQYFGPGTRLTVL.

This chain uses TRBV25-1 with TRBJ2-7; TRBD2 agrees at 7 bases. The germline V gene encodes CDR1 MGHDK and CDR2 SYGVNS. Unmatched junction bases numbered 10, after V lost 4 bases and J lost 7 bases. The CDR3 is 14 residues long. The CDR3: CASSGEGSYNEQYF. For the CDR3, the DNA is TGTGCCAGCAGTGGGGAGGGCTCCTACAATGAGCAGTACTTC.

This clonotype was counted at least ten times. The V and J genes are TRBV28 and TRBJ2-3, with a possible D match to TRBD1 (6 bases). V dropped 2 bases and J dropped 0 bases, with 9 bases sitting between them. Germline V gene data show CDR1 as MDHEN and CDR2 as SYDVKM. The CDR3 is made up of 15 amino acids. CDR3 in DNA: TGTGCCAGCAGTTTAACGGACAGCAGCACAGATACGCAGTATTTT. Its protein is CASSLTDSSTDTQYF.

The chain employs TRBV20-1 and TRBJ2-1; TRBD2 aligns across 13 bases. The CDR3 length is 16 residues. CDR1 DFQATT and CDR2 SNEGSKA come from the germline V gene (reference sequence). The trim removed 0 bases at V and 12 bases at J, leaving 11 bases unmatched. This CDR3 reads CSARDRTSGRYLGQFF. DNA of the CDR3: TGCAGTGCTAGAGATCGGACTAGCGGGAGATATTTGGGGCAGTTCTTC.

This clonotype was counted a few times. The chain combines TRBV12-3 or TRBV12-4 with TRBJ1-3; D remains ambiguous. The CDR3 loop spans 17 amino acids. Trimming took 5 bases from V and 3 from J, leaving 20 bases between them. The DNA of the CDR3 is TGTGCCAGCAGTGGGCTAGAGACCGGGAGGAGTGGAAACACCATATATTTT. As protein: CASSGLETGRSGNTIYF.

This clonotype was observed at least ten times. The V call is TRBV7-9, the J call TRBJ2-5; TRBD1 matches at 7 bases. CDR1 is SEHNR and CDR2 is FQNEAQ in the germline V gene (reference sequence). CDR3 length equals 17 residues. The V segment lost 5 bases and the J segment 3 bases; nucleotides outside the gene matches: 15. The CDR3 reads CASSQVGLTGVEETQYF. CDR3 sequence (DNA): TGTGCCAGCAGCCAAGTGGGGCTCACAGGGGTAGAAGAGACCCAGTACTTC.

Points on this clonotype: Given a much more abundant clone one base away, this may be a read error. The chain has TRBV5-6 and TRBJ2-2; D might be TRBD1 (6 bases). This CDR3 is built from 16 residues. Trimming took 3 bases from V and 4 from J, leaving 16 bases between them. CDR1 and CDR2 (germline): SGHDT, YYEEEE. In nucleotides, the CDR3 is TGTGCCAGCAGCTCGCGGCTGGGGGCCGGCACCGGGGAGCTGTTTTTT. Encoded protein: CASSSRLGAGTGELFF.

This clonotype appeared many times. This rearrangement joins TRBV27 to TRBJ1-6, with D unclear. Germline CDR1 MNHEY, CDR2 SMNVEV (reference sequence). V was shortened by 1 base and J by 7 bases, with 20 bases between the two germline ends. The CDR3 is 18 amino acids. Here the CDR3 DNA reads TGTGCCAGCAGTTTATGGTCATCCATTGGACCCGGGAATTCACCCCTCCACTTT. Encoded protein: CASSLWSSIGPGNSPLHF.

This clonotype occurred a few times. The V gene is TRBV30, the J gene TRBJ2-3, with 7 bases matching TRBD2. Trimming at V came to 2 bases and at J to 6 bases, leaving 17 bases not matched to a gene. This CDR3 contains 17 residues. CDR1 is GTSNPN and CDR2 is SVGIG in the germline V gene (reference sequence). This CDR3 is CAWSPPPIGEGLDTQYF. For the CDR3, the DNA is TGTGCCTGGAGTCCCCCCCCTATAGGGGAGGGCCTTGATACGCAGTATTTT.

The V gene is TRBV6-5, the J gene TRBJ1-1, with D maybe TRBD1 (5 bases). Germline loops: CDR1 MNHEY, CDR2 SVGAGI. Trimming took 2 bases from V and 5 from J, leaving 9 bases between them. There are 13 residues in the CDR3. The CDR3 reads CASSYGGVTEAFF. CDR3 coding DNA: TGTGCCAGCAGTTACGGGGGGGTTACTGAAGCTTTCTTT.

This clonotype was detected ten times or more. This sequence joins TRBV6-2 or TRBV6-3 and TRBJ2-7; no reliable D call. The V gene lost 2 bases and the J gene lost 1 base, with 9 bases spanning the gap. This CDR3 spans 14 amino acids. Germline-derived CDR1 and CDR2 are MNHEY and SVGEGT. CDR3 loop: CASSYGLESYEQYF. CDR3 nucleotides: TGTGCCAGCAGTTACGGCCTCGAGTCCTACGAGCAGTACTTC.

This chain uses TRBV6-5 with TRBJ2-5, with no clear D. V lost 2 bases, J lost 2 bases, and 3 bases lay in between. Germline CDR1 and CDR2: MNHEY and SVGAGI. The CDR3 has 12 residues. The CDR3, as DNA: TGTGCCAGCAGTTACGATCAAGAGACCCAGTACTTC. Its protein is CASSYDQETQYF.

At least ten counts were recorded for this clonotype. This chain uses TRBV6-2 or TRBV6-3 with TRBJ1-1; D not certain. V was clipped by 1 base and J by 8 bases, with 17 bases between them. This CDR3 is built from 15 residues. Germline CDR1 MNHEY, CDR2 SVGEGT. The CDR3 coding sequence is TGTGCCAGCAGTTACTATGCGGATGGGGTTTTCGAAGCTTTCTTT. Amino acid sequence: CASSYYADGVFEAFF.

This clonotype was recorded a few times. V usage is TRBV20-1 and J usage is TRBJ2-5; 9 bases map to TRBD2. Germline lookup yields CDR1 DFQATT and CDR2 SNEGSKA (reference sequence). Unmatched junction bases numbered 3, after V lost 5 bases and J lost 5 bases. CDR3 size: 12 residues. CDR3 nucleotide sequence: TGCAGTGCTTCGGGACTAGCCGAGACCCAGTACTTC. It translates to CSASGLAETQYF.

This clonotype was recorded a few times. The chain carries TRBV7-2 and TRBJ2-1; 14 nucleotides align to TRBD2. Germline V CDR1 and CDR2: SGHTA, FQGNSA. With 4 bases clipped from V and 8 bases from J, the junction kept 7 bases outside the gene matches. The CDR3 contains 16 residues. The CDR3 loop reads CASSSRLAGGGDEQFF. The CDR3 DNA reads TGTGCCAGCAGCTCCCGACTAGCGGGGGGGGGTGATGAGCAGTTCTTC.

This clonotype was seen a few times. The chain uses TRBV7-9 and TRBJ1-4, with TRBD1 matching over 9 bases. This CDR3 is built from 15 residues. The germline CDR1 and CDR2 sequences are SEHNR and FQNEAQ (reference sequence). V was pared by 0 bases and J by 10 bases, with 6 bases of the junction left unmatched. In DNA, the CDR3 is TGTGCCAGCAGCTTAGCGGGGACAGGGTTTGGAAAACTGTTTTTT. This sequence encodes CASSLAGTGFGKLFF. The whole variable domain, remainder taken from reference TRBV7-9 and TRBJ1-4, is DTGVSQNPRHKITKRGQNVTFRCDPISEHNRLYWYRQTLGQGPEFLTYFQNEAQLEKSRLLSDRFSAERPKGSFSTLEIQRTEQGDSAMYLCASSLAGTGFGKLFFGSGTQLSVL.

In DNA form, the CDR3 reads TGTGCCAGCAGCTTTAAACCTATGAACACTGAAGCTTTCTTT. This gives the protein CASSFKPMNTEAFF. The rearrangement uses TRBV11-2 and TRBJ1-1, with D unclear. Germline CDR1 is SGHAT and CDR2 is FQNNGV. Trimming removed 3 bases at V and 0 bases at J, with 8 bases between. This CDR3 contains 14 residues.

Many counts were recorded for this clonotype. The chain uses TRBV5-6 and TRBJ2-7; no definite D call. V lost 4 bases and J lost 2, with 10 bases in between. CDR3 length: 13 residues. Germline CDR1 and CDR2: SGHDT and YYEEEE. CDR3 DNA: TGTGCCAGCAGCCCGACGGTACCCTACGAGCAGTACTTC. It translates to CASSPTVPYEQYF.